A single sample is the source of the 10 T cell receptor beta chains below, sequenced in a study of T cells after yellow fever vaccination. Each CDR3 protein is one row after TCRdb ran MiXCR on the 5' RACE reads. The sample lists 100,000 to 150,000 distinct CDR3 sequences; about 15% were seen once. The specimen was CD8+ T cells sorted from PBMCs, collected 5 days after the yellow fever booster vaccination. The receptors come from a man younger than 35 who received the YFV17D yellow fever vaccine.

V gene TRBV28 combines with J gene TRBJ2-5, with 8 bases fitting TRBD2. Germline lookup yields CDR1 MDHEN and CDR2 SYDVKM. This CDR3 spans 15 amino acids. The J segment lost 4 bases and the V segment lost 3 bases, leaving 7 bases of the junction unmatched. DNA for the CDR3: TGTGCCAGCAGTTTGGATCGTCTAGCGGGAGAGACCCAGTACTTC. Translation: CASSLDRLAGETQYF.

The gene calls are TRBV4-1 and TRBJ2-1; unclear D gene. V shed 2 bases and J shed 1 base, with 9 bases lying between them. Germline V gene lookup returns CDR1 MGHRA and CDR2 YSYEKL. There are 15 residues in the CDR3. The CDR3 DNA reads as TGCGCCAGCAGCCAACTCCCAGATTCCTACAATGAGCAGTTCTTC. This encodes CASSQLPDSYNEQFF.

The chain combines TRBV29-1 with TRBJ2-7; D possibly corresponds to TRBD1 (6 bases). Trimming stripped 7 bases from V and 6 bases from J, with 13 bases between. CDR1 and CDR2 from the germline V gene are SQVTM and ANQGSEA. The CDR3 has 11 amino acids. CDR3 DNA sequence: TGCAGCGCTGTATCAGGGGCCGAGCAGTACGTC. This sequence encodes CSAVSGAEQYV.

This clonotype was recorded at least ten times. The chain couples TRBV12-3 or TRBV12-4 to TRBJ2-7; TRBD2 agrees at 7 bases. The CDR3 runs 12 residues. V lost 3 bases, J lost 6 bases, and 2 bases stayed unmatched. The CDR3 is CASSLGGSEQYV. Here the CDR3 DNA reads TGTGCCAGCAGTTTGGGCGGGAGCGAGCAGTACGTC.

This chain joins TRBV12-3 or TRBV12-4 and TRBJ2-4; D is ambiguous. V was cut by 5 bases and J by 9 bases, with 20 bases left in between. This CDR3 has 15 residues. In DNA, the CDR3 is TGTGCCAGCAGTCCCGGGCTAGACCTTTGGGGCATTCAGTACTTC. Amino acid sequence: CASSPGLDLWGIQYF.

The J gene is TRBJ2-7, the V gene TRBV20-1; D gene unclear. Germline CDR1 is DFQATT and CDR2 is SNEGSKA (reference sequence). This CDR3 region has 12 residues. With 6 bases removed from V and 5 bases from J, the gap between germline ends came to 14 bases. The CDR3: CSANLSGDEQYF. The DNA of the CDR3 is TGCAGTGCCAATCTATCCGGTGACGAGCAGTACTTC.

The chain recombines TRBV19 with TRBJ1-2; 7 bases are shared with TRBD1. CDR1 and CDR2 (germline): LNHDA, SQIVND (reference sequence). With V trimmed by 0 bases and J by 7 bases, 17 bases remained unmatched. The CDR3 totals 18 residues. The CDR3 sequence is CASSIDTMFGTAASGYTF. The CDR3 DNA follows: TGTGCCAGTAGTATAGATACGATGTTTGGGACAGCCGCCTCTGGCTACACCTTC.

The V and J genes are TRBV7-2 and TRBJ2-5, with 11 bases matching TRBD2. The CDR3 totals 16 residues. Germline V CDR1 and CDR2: SGHTA, FQGNSA. With 4 bases clipped from V and 5 bases from J, the junction kept 9 bases outside the gene matches. The CDR3 nucleotides read TGTGCCAGCAGCTATGATAGCGGGGGGGCCCTCGAGACCCAGTACTTC. Its translation: CASSYDSGGALETQYF.

The chain couples TRBV6-2 or TRBV6-3 to TRBJ2-7, with D possibly TRBD1 on 5 matching bases. The germline V gene has CDR1 MNHEY and CDR2 SVGEGT. The V and J ends lost 6 bases and 2 bases respectively, with 14 bases between them. The CDR3 runs 14 residues. CDR3 bases: TGTGCCAGCAGAAGACAGTTGTTCCCCTACGAGCAGTACTTC. It is translated as CASRRQLFPYEQYF.

The CDR3 nucleotides are TGCGCCAGCAGCCAAGAAACAGGGTGGGGAGATTCACCCCTCCACTTT. Protein: CASSQETGWGDSPLHF. This sequence joins TRBV4-1 and TRBJ1-6; possible D gene TRBD1, 6 bases. V was pared by 0 bases and J by 8 bases, with 14 bases between. Germline V gives CDR1 MGHRA, CDR2 YSYEKL. CDR3 size: 16 residues.